Sequencing of this TCR beta chain was carried out in a study of circulating and synovial CD4+ cells in juvenile arthritis. Comment on this clone: The target antigen is unknown.

V lost 5 bases and J 1 base, leaving 19 bases between the germline ends. CDR1 SGHDT and CDR2 YYEEEE come from the germline V gene. The CDR3 contains 16 residues. Generated by immunoSEQ multiplex PCR, the TCRdb table keeps only in-frame clones and is missing some. The data show under 35,000 clones, nearly 97% seen once. Study results and limitations: Bulk blood CD4 repertoires were more diverse than these.

Input material: CD4+ T cells from blood. The J gene is TRBJ2-7, the V gene TRBV5-6, with a weak D call TRBD2 (6 bases). The TCR comes from a human donor with juvenile idiopathic arthritis. CDR3 protein: CASSLLSKGGSYEQYF. The CDR3 DNA reads TGTGCCAGCAGTTTGCTTTCGAAGGGAGGTTCCTACGAGCAGTACTTC.